Below are 26 T cell receptor beta chains sequenced from a single sample in a study of early T cells in non-severe SARS-CoV-2 infection. TCRdb re-derived calls from the 5' RACE reads in MiXCR, one entry per CDR3 protein. This sample has around 58,000 distinct CDR3 sequences, with roughly 12% found just once. The material sequenced was whole blood. These TCRs come from an adult who was a healthcare worker with PCR-confirmed SARS-CoV-2 infection or an uninfected control (not recorded which).

The genes are TRBV7-6 and TRBJ2-3, with D perhaps matching TRBD1 or TRBD2 (5 bases each). The CDR3 extends over 15 amino acids. CDR1 SGHVS and CDR2 FNYEAQ come from the germline V gene. Trimming took off 1 base at V and 3 bases at J, with 11 bases between the two ends. The CDR3 here is CASSLGTGATDTQYF. CDR3 nucleotides: TGTGCCAGCAGCTTAGGGACTGGGGCGACAGATACGCAGTATTTT. Full variable domain (outside the CDR3, taken from reference TRBV7-6 and TRBJ2-3): GAGVSQSPRYKVTKRGQDVALRCDPISGHVSLYWYRQALGQGPEFLTYFNYEAQQDKSGLPNDRFSAERPEGSISTLTIQRTEQRDSAMYRCASSLGTGATDTQYFGPGTRLTVL.

This clonotype was detected many times. The chain uses TRBV6-5 and TRBJ1-1; 7 bases fit TRBD1. Germline CDR1 and CDR2: MNHEY and SVGAGI. This CDR3 spans 15 amino acids. V lost 6 bases and J lost 0; bases outside the gene matches: 7. DNA of the CDR3: TGTGCCAGCAGCCGACAGGGACCCATGAACACTGAAGCTTTCTTT. Encoded protein: CASSRQGPMNTEAFF.

This chain links TRBV6-1 with TRBJ2-2; D is unresolved. The CDR3 runs 14 residues. Germline V gene data show CDR1 as MNHNS and CDR2 as SASEGT. Trimming took off 3 bases at V and 5 bases at J, with 10 bases between the two ends. CDR3 coding DNA: TGTGCCAGCAGTGATTTGGGTTTTACCGGGGAGCTGTTTTTT. Amino acid sequence: CASSDLGFTGELFF.

This clonotype appeared many times. V usage is TRBV3-1 and J usage is TRBJ1-2, with D possibly being TRBD1 (6 bases). Germline V gene sequence: CDR1 LGHDT, CDR2 YNNKEL (reference sequence). The CDR3 is made up of 13 amino acids. Between the trimmed V and J ends, which lost 2 bases and 5 bases, there was a span of 9 bases. In nucleotides, the CDR3 is TGTGCCAGCAGCCAACAGGGGCATTATGGCTACACCTTC. It encodes CASSQQGHYGYTF.

The chain has TRBV5-1 and TRBJ2-3, with TRBD2 identical over 10 bases. This CDR3 contains 13 residues. Looked up from germline, CDR1 is SGHRS and CDR2 is YFSETQ. V dropped 4 bases and J dropped 4; count of bases not matched to a gene: 0. Here the CDR3 DNA reads TGCGCCAGCAGCCTAGCGGGGGCAGATACGCAGTATTTT. Translated: CASSLAGADTQYF.

This clonotype was detected ten times or more. The chain recombines TRBV5-1 with TRBJ2-1, with 8 bases lining up with TRBD2. Per germline, CDR1 SGHRS and CDR2 YFSETQ. V lost 0 bases and J lost 4; bases outside the gene matches: 3. The CDR3 totals 15 residues. The CDR3 spells CASSLAQRGYNEQFF. In DNA, the CDR3 is TGCGCCAGCAGCTTGGCCCAGCGGGGGTACAATGAGCAGTTCTTC.

At least ten counts were recorded for this clonotype. The chain combines TRBV28 with TRBJ1-2; the D is unclear. There are 13 residues in the CDR3. Looked up from germline, CDR1 is MDHEN and CDR2 is SYDVKM. The ends were cut back, 5 bases at V and 11 bases at J, with 18 bases in the middle. CDR3 residues: CASSPPGYRGYTF. The CDR3 region has the DNA TGTGCCAGCAGTCCACCGGGCTACCGAGGTTACACCTTC.

Regarding this clonotype: A much larger clone lies a single base off, so this may be a read error. This chain uses TRBV5-1 with TRBJ1-1, with a possible D match to TRBD1 (6 bases). The germline V gene encodes CDR1 SGHRS and CDR2 YFSETQ. CDR3 size: 15 residues. The CDR3 reads CASSFAGAPNTEALF. CDR3 DNA sequence: TGCGCCAGCAGCTTCGCAGGGGCCCCGAACACTGAAGCTTTGTTT.

The sample holds many counts of this clonotype. The CDR3 DNA reads TGTGCCAGCTCACTAGACAGGACCTACGAGCAGTACTTC. This translates into CASSLDRTYEQYF. The V gene is TRBV18, the J gene TRBJ2-7; D might be TRBD1 (6 bases). CDR1 is KGHSH and CDR2 is LQKENI in the germline V gene. The CDR3 totals 13 residues. Trimming cost V 4 bases and J 2 bases, with 9 bases left between them. Combining the CDR3 with reference TRBV18 and TRBJ2-7 gives the whole variable domain NAGVMQNPRHLVRRRGQEARLRCSPMKGHSHVYWYRQLPEEGLKFMVYLQKENIIDESGMPKERFSAEFPKEGPSILRIQQVVRGDSAAYFCASSLDRTYEQYFGPGTRLTVT.

Many counts were recorded for this clonotype. The rearrangement uses TRBV9 and TRBJ2-2; unclear D gene. From germline, CDR1 is SGDLS and CDR2 YYNGEE. This CDR3 is built from 16 residues. V gave up 6 bases and J gave up 2 bases, with 17 bases separating them. Here the CDR3 DNA reads TGTGCCAGCACCCAGAGCTCGGGTGATAACACCGGGGAGCTGTTTTTT. This translates into CASTQSSGDNTGELFF.

This clonotype was picked up many times. The rearrangement uses TRBV7-2 and TRBJ2-5; TRBD2 aligns across 7 bases. CDR3 length equals 14 residues. The germline gives CDR1 SGHTA, CDR2 FQGNSA. Trimming removed 2 bases from V and 6 bases from J; junction bases left unmatched: 6. The CDR3 here is CASSLSGREKTQYF. The CDR3 DNA follows: TGTGCCAGCAGCTTAAGCGGGCGGGAGAAGACCCAGTACTTC.

The chain has TRBV12-3 or TRBV12-4 and TRBJ2-7; tentatively, D is TRBD1 (5 bases). The V gene lost 1 base and the J gene lost 0 bases, with 10 bases spanning the gap. The CDR3 consists of 15 residues. CDR3 sequence (DNA): TGTGCCAGCAGTTTAGGGCAGGGTTTCTCCTACGAGCAGTACTTC. Residues: CASSLGQGFSYEQYF.

This clonotype appeared many times. J is TRBJ1-2 and V is TRBV6-6, with D possibly matching TRBD1 (5 bases). V gave up 7 bases and J gave up 4 bases, with 19 bases separating them. Germline V CDR1 and CDR2: MNHNY, SVGAGI (reference sequence). This CDR3 is built from 15 residues. CDR3 region: CASTYPQGDTYGYTF. CDR3 nucleotide sequence: TGTGCCAGCACCTACCCCCAGGGAGATACCTATGGCTACACCTTC.

This chain links TRBV7-2 with TRBJ2-1, with 7 bases matching TRBD1. J lost 9 bases, V lost 5 bases, and 7 bases had no gene match. The CDR3 contains 13 residues. Germline CDR1 SGHTA, CDR2 FQGNSA. The CDR3 loop reads CASSVGQAVEQFF. The CDR3 DNA reads TGTGCCAGCAGCGTCGGACAGGCCGTTGAGCAGTTCTTC.

V gene TRBV27 combines with J gene TRBJ1-5; D perhaps matches TRBD1 (5 bases). Germline CDR1 and CDR2: MNHEY and SMNVEV (reference sequence). The ends were cut back, 4 bases at V and 4 bases at J, with 14 bases in the middle. This CDR3 comprises 15 residues. The CDR3 spells CASSSHQGKNQPQHF. The CDR3 coding sequence is TGTGCCAGCAGTTCCCATCAGGGAAAGAATCAGCCCCAGCATTTT.

This chain links TRBV11-2 with TRBJ2-7; D call uncertain. Deletions cut 6 bases from V and 3 bases from J, with 9 bases between. The CDR3 consists of 12 residues. Germline lookup yields CDR1 SGHAT and CDR2 FQNNGV. The CDR3 sequence is CASSQIDYEQYF. CDR3 nucleotides: TGTGCCAGCAGTCAGATCGACTACGAGCAGTACTTC.

This clonotype was counted a few times. This chain joins TRBV7-3 and TRBJ2-3; D remains unclear. The CDR3 is made up of 14 amino acids. Deletions cut 3 bases from V and 0 bases from J, with 7 bases between. Germline values: CDR1 SGHTA, CDR2 FQGTGA. For the CDR3, the DNA is TGTGCCAGCAGCTTTAGTCCTAGCACAGATACGCAGTATTTT. Translated: CASSFSPSTDTQYF.

This clonotype was found many times. The chain employs TRBV11-3 and TRBJ2-3; possibly TRBD1 or TRBD2 for D (6 bases each). V was cut by 1 base and J by 2 bases, with 19 bases left in between. Germline-derived CDR1 and CDR2 are SGHNT and YENEEA. CDR3 length: 18 amino acids. The DNA for the CDR3 is TGTGCCAGCAGCTTAGTTACCCGATGGGGGGCGATCACAGATACGCAGTATTTT. It codes for CASSLVTRWGAITDTQYF.

This clonotype was seen only a few times. This sequence joins TRBV7-2 and TRBJ1-2; possible D gene TRBD1, 6 bases. The CDR3 extends over 14 amino acids. Trimming took off 1 base at V and 4 bases at J, with 10 bases between the two ends. From germline, CDR1 is SGHTA and CDR2 FQGNSA. The CDR3 nucleotides read TGTGCCAGCAGCTTAGGAGGGGGGTCCTATGGCTACACCTTC. This sequence encodes CASSLGGGSYGYTF.

The V gene is TRBV20-1, the J gene TRBJ2-7; possibly TRBD2 for D (6 bases). CDR3 length: 14 residues. V was shortened by 0 bases and J by 7 bases, with 16 bases between the two germline ends. In germline, CDR1 is DFQATT, CDR2 SNEGSKA (reference sequence). The DNA for the CDR3 is TGCAGTGCTAGAGAGGCGGGACCCGATGCAGAGCAGTACTTC. Translated: CSAREAGPDAEQYF.

This clonotype has a handful of counts. The CDR3 DNA is TGTGCCACCAGTGATTACACGGATGGCTACACCTTC. Residues: CATSDYTDGYTF. The chain combines TRBV24-1 with TRBJ1-2; D call uncertain. The germline V gene has CDR1 KGHDR and CDR2 SFDVKD. This CDR3 is built from 12 residues. Trimming shortened V by 2 bases and J by 6 bases, and 6 bases separated the two germline ends.

This clonotype showed up many times. The chain has TRBV11-2 and TRBJ2-3; weak D call: TRBD2 (6 bases). This CDR3 comprises 15 residues. The V gene lost 5 bases and the J gene lost 1 base, with 13 bases spanning the gap. Germline lookup yields CDR1 SGHAT and CDR2 FQNNGV. The CDR3 loop reads CASSLAGSRTDTQYF. The DNA for the CDR3 is TGTGCCAGCAGCCTGGCGGGGTCCCGCACAGATACGCAGTATTTT.

This clonotype was counted many times. This chain's CDR3 is CATSERQGGADTQYF. The CDR3, as DNA: TGTGCCACCAGTGAAAGACAGGGGGGTGCAGATACGCAGTATTTT. This chain joins TRBV24-1 and TRBJ2-3; 9 bases map to TRBD1. The CDR3 length is 15 residues. From germline, CDR1 is KGHDR and CDR2 SFDVKD. V shed 4 bases and J 4 bases; nucleotides not matched to a gene: 5.

The J gene is TRBJ1-3, the V gene TRBV7-9, with D uncertain. CDR3 size: 16 residues. Germline CDR1 is SEHNR and CDR2 is FQNEAQ (reference sequence). The V end lost 0 bases, the J end lost 0 bases, and 9 bases lay between the germline ends. The CDR3 DNA follows: TGTGCCAGCAGCTTAGCCGGACGGGCCTCTGGAAACACCATATATTTT. Translating gives CASSLAGRASGNTIYF.

V and J are TRBV29-1 and TRBJ2-2; tentatively, D is TRBD1 (6 bases). From germline, CDR1 is SQVTM and CDR2 ANQGSEA. V was shortened by 6 bases and J by 6 bases, with 14 bases between the two germline ends. The CDR3 consists of 13 residues. For the CDR3, the DNA is TGCAGCGTAAGACAGGTTCGGGCCGGGGAGCTGTTTTTT. Its translation is CSVRQVRAGELFF.

V usage is TRBV27 and J usage is TRBJ1-1; possible D gene TRBD1, 6 bases. V was cut by 8 bases and J by 4 bases, with 17 bases left in between. This CDR3 contains 14 residues. Germline V gene sequence: CDR1 MNHEY, CDR2 SMNVEV (reference sequence). The CDR3 sequence is CASGLQGVITEAFF. CDR3 nucleotides: TGTGCCAGCGGATTACAGGGAGTAATCACTGAAGCTTTCTTT.